These T cell receptor beta chains were read from a single sample in a study of response to subunit inactivated influenza vaccine. MiXCR, run by TCRdb on the RT-PCR reads, gives a single entry per CDR3 protein. The sample records fewer than 600,000 distinct CDR3 sequences, approximately 7.7% being singletons. Sequenced here: PBMCs from blood, sampled approximately 25 months after vaccination. Receptors were obtained from a man aged 45-69 years who received an inactivated influenza vaccine. The CDR3 runs from the conserved cysteine through the conserved F or W. The order of the fields is J gene, clone size, V gene, D gene, CDR3 DNA, CDR3 protein. A D gene is named only where the DNA matches it firmly. Rows give clone size only sometimes, using once, few, many, or a class for an expanded clone.

>TRBJ1-2|.|TRBV4-3|.
TGCGCCAGCAGCCAAGAGAGGGGTGTCATCACTGGCTACACCTTC
CASSQERGVITGYTF
>TRBJ2-2|few|TRBV11-1|.
TGTGCCAGCAGCTTTCAACGGGGTAGTAATGCGAACACCGGGGAGCTGTTTTTT
CASSFQRGSNANTGELFF
>TRBJ1-6|many|TRBV12-3/TRBV12-4|TRBD1
TGTGCCAGCAGTCCGGGACAGGGGATGGATTCACCCCTCCACTTT
CASSPGQGMDSPLHF
>TRBJ2-2|many|TRBV28|.
TGTGCCAGCAGGTGGGCGGACCGGGACACCGGGGAGCTGTTTTTT
CASRWADRDTGELFF
>TRBJ2-2|many|TRBV11-1|.
TGTGCCAGCAGCCCCCTCAGGGGCGCGAACACCGGGGAGCTGTTTTTT
CASSPLRGANTGELFF
>TRBJ2-7|many|TRBV21-1|.
TGTGCCAGCAGCGCCCGGACAGGGGGGTACGAGCAGTACTTC
CASSARTGGYEQYF
>TRBJ2-3|.|TRBV5-5|.
TGTGCCAGCAGCTTATCCCTCCAGGGATTGGGCACAGATACGCAGTATTTT
CASSLSLQGLGTDTQYF
>TRBJ2-2|many|TRBV7-9|.
TGTGCCAGCAGGGGGGGACCAAACACCGGGGAGCTGTTTTTT
CASRGGPNTGELFF
>TRBJ2-6|.|TRBV6-1|.
TGTGCCAGCAGGTGGTCCTTCTCCGGGGCCAACGTCCTGACTTTC
CASRWSFSGANVLTF
>TRBJ2-2|few|TRBV20-1|.
TGCAGTGCTAGTTCGGCCGGTAACACCGGGGAGCTGTTTTTT
CSASSAGNTGELFF
>TRBJ1-3|.|TRBV14|.
TGTGCCAGCAGCCCGGGCGAAGTCCCTGGAAACACCATATATTTT
CASSPGEVPGNTIYF
>TRBJ1-6|few|TRBV7-2|.
TGTGCCAGCAGCTTAGATAGGGGTTCACCCCTCCACTTT
CASSLDRGSPLHF
>TRBJ2-2|.|TRBV28|TRBD1
TGTGCCAGCAGTTTCCCTCGACAGGGGTACACCGGGGAGCTGTTTTTT
CASSFPRQGYTGELFF
>TRBJ2-3|.|TRBV30|.
TGTGCCTGGAGTGCACTGGGGACCTCCACAGATACGCAGTATTTT
CAWSALGTSTDTQYF